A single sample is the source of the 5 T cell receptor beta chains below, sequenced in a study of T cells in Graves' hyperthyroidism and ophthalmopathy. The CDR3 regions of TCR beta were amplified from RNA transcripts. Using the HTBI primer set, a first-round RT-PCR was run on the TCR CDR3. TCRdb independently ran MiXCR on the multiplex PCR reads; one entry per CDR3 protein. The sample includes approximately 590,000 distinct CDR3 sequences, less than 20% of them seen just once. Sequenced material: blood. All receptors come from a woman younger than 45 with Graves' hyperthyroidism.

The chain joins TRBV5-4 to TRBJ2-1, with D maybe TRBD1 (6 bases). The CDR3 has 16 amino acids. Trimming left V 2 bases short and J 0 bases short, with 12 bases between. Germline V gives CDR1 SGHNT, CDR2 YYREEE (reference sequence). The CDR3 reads CASSLGTYVSYNEQFF. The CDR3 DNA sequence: TGTGCCAGCAGCTTAGGGACATATGTCTCCTACAATGAGCAGTTCTTC.

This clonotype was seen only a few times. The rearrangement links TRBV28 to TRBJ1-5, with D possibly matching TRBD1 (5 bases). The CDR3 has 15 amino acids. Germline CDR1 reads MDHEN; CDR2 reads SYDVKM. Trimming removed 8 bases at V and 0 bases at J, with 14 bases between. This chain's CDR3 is CASATGGYSNQPQHF. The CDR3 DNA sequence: TGTGCCAGCGCGACGGGGGGGTATAGCAATCAGCCCCAGCATTTT.

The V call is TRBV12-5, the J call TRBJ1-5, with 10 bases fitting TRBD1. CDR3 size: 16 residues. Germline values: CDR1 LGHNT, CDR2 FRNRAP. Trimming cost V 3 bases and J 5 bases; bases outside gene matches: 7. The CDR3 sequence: CASGLMPGTGDQPQHF. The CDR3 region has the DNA TGTGCTAGTGGTTTAATGCCTGGGACAGGGGATCAGCCCCAGCATTTT. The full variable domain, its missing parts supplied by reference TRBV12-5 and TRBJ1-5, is DARVTQTPRHKVTEMGQEVTMRCQPILGHNTVFWYRQTMMQGLELLAYFRNRAPLDDSGMPKDRFSAEMPDATLATLKIQPSEPRDSAVYFCASGLMPGTGDQPQHFGDGTRLSIL.

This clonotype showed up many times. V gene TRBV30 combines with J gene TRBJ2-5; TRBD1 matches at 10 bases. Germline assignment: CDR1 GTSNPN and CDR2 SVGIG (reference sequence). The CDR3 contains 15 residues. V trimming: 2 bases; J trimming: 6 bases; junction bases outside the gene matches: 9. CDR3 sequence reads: CAWSPETGGLKTQYF. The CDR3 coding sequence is TGTGCCTGGAGTCCCGAGACAGGGGGCCTAAAGACCCAGTACTTC.

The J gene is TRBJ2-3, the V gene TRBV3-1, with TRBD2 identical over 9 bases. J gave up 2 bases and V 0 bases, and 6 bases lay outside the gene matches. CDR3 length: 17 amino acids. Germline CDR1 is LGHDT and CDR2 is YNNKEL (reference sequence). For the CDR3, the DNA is TGTGCCAGCAGCCAAGATCGAGGCGGGGGGGTCACAGATACGCAGTATTTT. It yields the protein CASSQDRGGGVTDTQYF.